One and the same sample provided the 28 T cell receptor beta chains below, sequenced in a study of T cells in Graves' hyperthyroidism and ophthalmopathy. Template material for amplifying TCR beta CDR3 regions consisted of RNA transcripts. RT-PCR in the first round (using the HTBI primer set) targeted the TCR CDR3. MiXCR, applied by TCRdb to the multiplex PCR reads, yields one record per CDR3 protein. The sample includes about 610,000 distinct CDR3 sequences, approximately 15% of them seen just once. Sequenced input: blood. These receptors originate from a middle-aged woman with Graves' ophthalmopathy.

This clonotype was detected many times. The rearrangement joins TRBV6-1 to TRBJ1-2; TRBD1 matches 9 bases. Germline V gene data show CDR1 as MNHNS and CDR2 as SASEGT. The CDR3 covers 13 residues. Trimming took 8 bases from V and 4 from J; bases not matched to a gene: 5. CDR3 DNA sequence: TGTGCCAGCTGGACAGGGGTTGTCTATGGCTACACCTTC. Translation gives CASWTGVVYGYTF.

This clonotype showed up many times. The CDR3 nucleotides read TGTGCCAGCAGTGAAGGTGGTGGTTCCGAGCAGTACTTC. Translated: CASSEGGGSEQYF. The chain has TRBV6-1 and TRBJ2-7; D remains ambiguous. Trimming took off 1 base at V and 6 bases at J, with 10 bases between the two ends. The CDR3 extends over 13 amino acids. Germline V gene lookup returns CDR1 MNHNS and CDR2 SASEGT.

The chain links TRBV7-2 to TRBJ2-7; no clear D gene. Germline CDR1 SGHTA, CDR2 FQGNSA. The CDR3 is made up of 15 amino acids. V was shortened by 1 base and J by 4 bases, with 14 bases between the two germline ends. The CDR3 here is CASSLGGFLGYEQYF. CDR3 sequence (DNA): TGTGCCAGCAGCTTAGGTGGCTTCCTCGGGTACGAGCAGTACTTC. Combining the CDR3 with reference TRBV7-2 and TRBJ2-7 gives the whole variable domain GAGVSQSPSNKVTEKGKDVELRCDPISGHTALYWYRQSLGQGLEFLIYFQGNSAPDKSGLPSDRFSAERTGGSVSTLTIQRTQQEDSAVYLCASSLGGFLGYEQYFGPGTRLTVT.

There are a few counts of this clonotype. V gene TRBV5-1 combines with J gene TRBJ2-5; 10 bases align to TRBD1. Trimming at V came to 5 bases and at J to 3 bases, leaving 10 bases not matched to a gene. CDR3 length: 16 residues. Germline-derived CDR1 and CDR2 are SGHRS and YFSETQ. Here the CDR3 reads CASSLVVGTGEETQYF. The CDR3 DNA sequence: TGCGCCAGCAGTCTTGTGGTCGGGACAGGGGAAGAGACCCAGTACTTC. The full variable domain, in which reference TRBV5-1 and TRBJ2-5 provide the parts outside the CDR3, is KAGVTQTPRYLIKTRGQQVTLSCSPISGHRSVSWYQQTPGQGLQFLFEYFSETQRNKGNFPGRFSGRQFSNSRSEMNVSTLELGDSALYLCASSLVVGTGEETQYFGPGTRLLVL.

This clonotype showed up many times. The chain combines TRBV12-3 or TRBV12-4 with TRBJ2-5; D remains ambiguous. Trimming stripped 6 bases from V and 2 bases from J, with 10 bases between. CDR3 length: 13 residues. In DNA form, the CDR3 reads TGTGCCAGCAGATCCTTGGGTCAAGAGACCCAGTACTTC. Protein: CASRSLGQETQYF.

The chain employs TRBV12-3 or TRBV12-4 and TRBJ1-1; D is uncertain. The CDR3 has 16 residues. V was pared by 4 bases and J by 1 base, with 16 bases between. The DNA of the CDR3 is TGTGCCAGCAGTTCCACATCAGGACTCCGGAACACTGAAGCTTTCTTT. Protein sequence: CASSSTSGLRNTEAFF.

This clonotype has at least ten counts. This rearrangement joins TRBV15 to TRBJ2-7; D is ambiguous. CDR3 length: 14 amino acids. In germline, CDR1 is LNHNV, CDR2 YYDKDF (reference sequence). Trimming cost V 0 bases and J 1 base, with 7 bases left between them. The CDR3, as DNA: TGTGCCACCAGCAGAGATCTAGTTTCCTACGAGCAGTACTTC. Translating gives CATSRDLVSYEQYF.

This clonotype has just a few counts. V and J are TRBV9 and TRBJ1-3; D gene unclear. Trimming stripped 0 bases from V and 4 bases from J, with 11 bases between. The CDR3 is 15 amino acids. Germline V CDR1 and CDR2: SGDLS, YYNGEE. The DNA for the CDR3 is TGTGCCAGCAGCGTAGACAGTCTGAGGGGAAACACCATATATTTT. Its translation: CASSVDSLRGNTIYF.

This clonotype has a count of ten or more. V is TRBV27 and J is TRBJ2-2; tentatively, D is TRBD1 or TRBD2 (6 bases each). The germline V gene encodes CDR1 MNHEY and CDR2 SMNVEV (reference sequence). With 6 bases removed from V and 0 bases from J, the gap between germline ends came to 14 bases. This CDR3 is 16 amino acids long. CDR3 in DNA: TGTGCCAGCAGCCTACGAGGGGGGACGAACACCGGGGAGCTGTTTTTT. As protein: CASSLRGGTNTGELFF.

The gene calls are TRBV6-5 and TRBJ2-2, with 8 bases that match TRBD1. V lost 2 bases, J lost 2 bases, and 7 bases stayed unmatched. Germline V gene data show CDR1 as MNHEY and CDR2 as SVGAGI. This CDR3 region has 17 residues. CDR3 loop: CASSYGLGTGNTGELFF. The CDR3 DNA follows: TGTGCCAGCAGTTACGGTCTGGGGACAGGAAACACCGGGGAGCTGTTTTTT.

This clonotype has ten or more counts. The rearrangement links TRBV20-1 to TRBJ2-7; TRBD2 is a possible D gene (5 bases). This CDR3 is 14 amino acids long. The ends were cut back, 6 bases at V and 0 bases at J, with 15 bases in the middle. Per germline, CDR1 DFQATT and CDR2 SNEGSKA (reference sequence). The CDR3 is CSAASGSNSYEQYF. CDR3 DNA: TGCAGTGCAGCCTCGGGGTCTAACTCCTACGAGCAGTACTTC.

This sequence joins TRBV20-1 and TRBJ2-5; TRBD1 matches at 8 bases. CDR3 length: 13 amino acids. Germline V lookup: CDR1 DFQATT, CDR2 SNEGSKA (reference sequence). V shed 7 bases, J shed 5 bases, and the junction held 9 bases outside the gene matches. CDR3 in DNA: TGCAGTGGGGGTCGGACAGGGCAGGAGACCCAGTACTTC. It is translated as CSGGRTGQETQYF.

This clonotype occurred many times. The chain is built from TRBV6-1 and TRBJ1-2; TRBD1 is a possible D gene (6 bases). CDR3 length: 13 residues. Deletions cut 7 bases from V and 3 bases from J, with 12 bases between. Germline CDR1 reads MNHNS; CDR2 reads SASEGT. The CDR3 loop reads CASKRTADYGYTF. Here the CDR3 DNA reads TGTGCCAGCAAGAGGACAGCCGACTATGGCTACACCTTC.

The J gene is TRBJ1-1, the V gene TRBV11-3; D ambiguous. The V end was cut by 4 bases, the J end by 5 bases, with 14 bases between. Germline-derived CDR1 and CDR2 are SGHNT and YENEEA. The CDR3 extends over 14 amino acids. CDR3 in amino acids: CASSWREVRTEAFF. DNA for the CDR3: TGTGCCAGCAGCTGGAGGGAGGTGAGAACTGAAGCTTTCTTT. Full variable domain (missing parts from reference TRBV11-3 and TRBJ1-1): EAGVVQSPRYKIIEKKQPVAFWCNPISGHNTLYWYLQNLGQGPELLIRYENEEAVDDSQLPKDRFSAERLKGVDSTLKIQPAELGDSAVYLCASSWREVRTEAFFGQGTRLTVV.

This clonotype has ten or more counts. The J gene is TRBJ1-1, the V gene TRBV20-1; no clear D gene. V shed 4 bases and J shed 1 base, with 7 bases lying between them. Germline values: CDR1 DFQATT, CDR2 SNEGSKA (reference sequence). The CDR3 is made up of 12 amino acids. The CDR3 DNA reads TGCAGTGCTATCAACAGGAACACTGAAGCTTTCTTT. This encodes CSAINRNTEAFF.

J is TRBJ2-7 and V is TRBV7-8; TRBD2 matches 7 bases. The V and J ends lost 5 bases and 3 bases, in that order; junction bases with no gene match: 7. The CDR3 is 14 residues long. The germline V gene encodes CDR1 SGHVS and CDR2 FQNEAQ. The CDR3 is CASSPGLNRYEQYF. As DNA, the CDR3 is TGTGCCAGCAGCCCGGGACTAAACCGCTACGAGCAGTACTTC.

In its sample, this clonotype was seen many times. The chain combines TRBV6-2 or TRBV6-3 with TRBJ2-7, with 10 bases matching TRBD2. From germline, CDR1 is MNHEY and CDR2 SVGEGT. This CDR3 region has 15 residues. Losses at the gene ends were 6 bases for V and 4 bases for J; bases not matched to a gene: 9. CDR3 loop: CASSDGPLAGYEQYF. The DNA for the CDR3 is TGTGCCAGCAGCGACGGTCCACTAGCGGGATACGAGCAGTACTTC.

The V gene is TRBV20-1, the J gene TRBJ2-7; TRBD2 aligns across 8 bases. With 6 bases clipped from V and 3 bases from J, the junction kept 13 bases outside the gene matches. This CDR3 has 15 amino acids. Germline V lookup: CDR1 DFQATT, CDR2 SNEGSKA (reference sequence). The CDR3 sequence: CSAKERGYSFYEQYF. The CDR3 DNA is TGCAGTGCGAAGGAGCGGGGGTACTCCTTCTACGAGCAGTACTTC.

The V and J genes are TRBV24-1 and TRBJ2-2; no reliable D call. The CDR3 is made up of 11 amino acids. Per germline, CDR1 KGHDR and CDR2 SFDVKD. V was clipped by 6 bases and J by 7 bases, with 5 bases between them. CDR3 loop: CATSFCGELFF. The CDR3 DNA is TGTGCCACCAGTTTCTGCGGGGAGCTGTTTTTT.

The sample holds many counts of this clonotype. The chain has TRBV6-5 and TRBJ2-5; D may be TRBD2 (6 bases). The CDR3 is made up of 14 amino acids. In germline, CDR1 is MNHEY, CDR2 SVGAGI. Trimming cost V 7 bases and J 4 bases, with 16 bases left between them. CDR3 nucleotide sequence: TGTGCCAGCAAGATTGCGGGGTGGGGAGAGACCCAGTACTTC. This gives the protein CASKIAGWGETQYF.

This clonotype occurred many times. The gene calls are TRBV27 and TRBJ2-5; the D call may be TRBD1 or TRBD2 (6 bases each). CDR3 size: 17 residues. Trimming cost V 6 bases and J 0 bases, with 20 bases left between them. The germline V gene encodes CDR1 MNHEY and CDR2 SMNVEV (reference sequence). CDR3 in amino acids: CASSRSGRRGDQETQYF. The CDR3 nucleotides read TGTGCCAGCAGCCGAAGTGGGCGGAGGGGGGACCAAGAGACCCAGTACTTC.

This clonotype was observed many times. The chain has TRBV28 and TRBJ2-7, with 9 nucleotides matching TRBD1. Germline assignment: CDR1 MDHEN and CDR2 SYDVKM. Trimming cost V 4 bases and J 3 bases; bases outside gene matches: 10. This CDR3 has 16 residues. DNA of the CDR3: TGTGCCAGCAGTTACCACCGGGACAGGGTAGACTACGAGCAGTACTTC. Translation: CASSYHRDRVDYEQYF.

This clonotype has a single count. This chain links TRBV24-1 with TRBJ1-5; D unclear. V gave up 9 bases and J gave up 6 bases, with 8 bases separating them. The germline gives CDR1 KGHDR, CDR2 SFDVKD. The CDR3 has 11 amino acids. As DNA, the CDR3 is TGTGCCACCCTGCACGGTCAGCCCCAGCATTTT. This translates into CATLHGQPQHF.

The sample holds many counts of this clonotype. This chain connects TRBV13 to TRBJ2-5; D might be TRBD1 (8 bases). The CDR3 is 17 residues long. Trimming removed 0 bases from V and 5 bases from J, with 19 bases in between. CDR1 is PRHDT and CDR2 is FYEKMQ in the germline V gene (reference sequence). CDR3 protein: CASSLGLPTGEGETQYF. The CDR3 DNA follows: TGTGCCAGCAGCTTAGGCCTCCCGACAGGGGAGGGGGAGACCCAGTACTTC.

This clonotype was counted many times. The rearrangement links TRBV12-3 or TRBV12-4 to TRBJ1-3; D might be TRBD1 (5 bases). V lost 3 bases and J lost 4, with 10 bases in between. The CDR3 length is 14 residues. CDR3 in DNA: TGTGCCAGCAGTTTTTCAAGGGGAGGAAACACCATATATTTT. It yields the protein CASSFSRGGNTIYF.

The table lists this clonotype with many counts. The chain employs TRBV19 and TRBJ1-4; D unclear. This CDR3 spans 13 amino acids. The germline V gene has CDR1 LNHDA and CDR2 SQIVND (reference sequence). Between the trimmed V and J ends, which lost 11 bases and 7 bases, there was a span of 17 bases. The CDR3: CAVGSAVGEKLFF. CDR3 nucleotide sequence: TGTGCCGTCGGATCTGCGGTCGGTGAAAAACTGTTTTTT. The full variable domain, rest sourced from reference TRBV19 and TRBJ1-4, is DGGITQSPKYLFRKEGQNVTLSCEQNLNHDAMYWYRQDPGQGLRLIYYSQIVNDFQKGDIAEGYSVSREKKESFPLTVTSAQKNPTAFYLCAVGSAVGEKLFFGSGTQLSVL.

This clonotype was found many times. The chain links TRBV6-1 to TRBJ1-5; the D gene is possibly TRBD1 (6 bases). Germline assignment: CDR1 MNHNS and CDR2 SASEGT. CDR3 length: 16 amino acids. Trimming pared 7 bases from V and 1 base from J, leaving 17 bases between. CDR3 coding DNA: TGTGCCAGCACCCCACCGGGGGGGGCCAGCAATCAGCCCCAGCATTTT. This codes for CASTPPGGASNQPQHF.

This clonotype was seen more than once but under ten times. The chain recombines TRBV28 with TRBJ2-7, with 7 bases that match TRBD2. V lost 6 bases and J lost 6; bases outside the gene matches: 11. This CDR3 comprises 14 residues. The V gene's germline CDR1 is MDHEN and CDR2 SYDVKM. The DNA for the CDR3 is TGTGCCAGCAGCCTCGGTGGGGGGGGTGGCGAGCAGTACTTC. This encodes CASSLGGGGGEQYF.